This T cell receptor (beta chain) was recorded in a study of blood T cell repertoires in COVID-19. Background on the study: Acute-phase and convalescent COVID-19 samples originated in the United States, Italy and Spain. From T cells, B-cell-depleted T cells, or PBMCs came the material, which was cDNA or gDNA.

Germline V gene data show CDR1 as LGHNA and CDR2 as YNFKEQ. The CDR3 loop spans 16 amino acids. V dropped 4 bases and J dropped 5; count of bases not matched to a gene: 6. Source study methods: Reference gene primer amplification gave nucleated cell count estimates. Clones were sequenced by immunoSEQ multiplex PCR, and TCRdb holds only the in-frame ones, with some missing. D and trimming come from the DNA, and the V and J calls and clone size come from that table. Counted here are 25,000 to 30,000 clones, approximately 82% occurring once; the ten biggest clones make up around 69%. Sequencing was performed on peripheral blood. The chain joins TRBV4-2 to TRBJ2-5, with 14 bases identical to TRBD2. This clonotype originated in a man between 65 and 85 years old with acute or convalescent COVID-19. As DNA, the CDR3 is TGTGCCAGCAGCCCGGGACTAGCGGGAGAATCGGAGACCCAGTACTTC. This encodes CASSPGLAGESETQYF.